The 28 T cell receptor beta chains in this list originate from one sample, sequenced in a study of shared clonotypes between healthy human individuals. Repertoires were generated with immunoSEQ multiplex PCR, while TCRdb's copy carries only in-frame clones and drops some. Counted here are about 2 million clones, about 95% occurring once; the ten biggest clones make up more than 0.95%. Positive CCR7 selection of CD45RO-negative cells yielded the naive CD8 cells, and terminally differentiated effector memory CD45RA+ cells were excluded. The specimen sequenced was naive CD8+ T cells sorted from blood. These receptors were taken from a man between 18 and 29 years old in good health.

In the case of this clone: A much more abundant neighbour one base away suggests this may be a read error. The sample carries other DNA sequences with the same CDR3. The chain is built from TRBV9 and TRBJ1-1; D ambiguous. V lost 0 bases to trimming and J lost 5 bases, with 8 bases between them. The CDR3 runs 13 residues. CDR1 is SGDLS, CDR2 YYNGEE, per germline. CDR3 DNA: TGTGCCAGCAGCGTAGGAGGGAGTACTGAAGCTTTCTTT. It yields the protein CASSVGGSTEAFF.

This sequence joins TRBV12-5 and TRBJ2-2, with D hard to call. The ends were cut back, 6 bases at V and 0 bases at J, with 5 bases in the middle. Germline V gene lookup returns CDR1 LGHNT and CDR2 FRNRAP. The CDR3 totals 13 residues. The CDR3, as DNA: TGTGCTAGTGGGGAGACGAACACCGGGGAGCTGTTTTTT. The encoded protein is CASGETNTGELFF. Filled out from reference TRBV12-5 and TRBJ2-2, the complete variable domain reads DARVTQTPRHKVTEMGQEVTMRCQPILGHNTVFWYRQTMMQGLELLAYFRNRAPLDDSGMPKDRFSAEMPDATLATLKIQPSEPRDSAVYFCASGETNTGELFFGEGSRLTVL.

J is TRBJ2-1 and V is TRBV7-9; TRBD2 aligns across 7 bases. The length of the CDR3 is 15 residues. CDR1 SEHNR and CDR2 FQNEAQ come from the germline V gene (reference sequence). V lost 2 bases, J lost 5 bases, and 6 bases stayed unmatched. The DNA for the CDR3 is TGTGCCAGCAGCTTAAAGGGACTAACCCACAATGAGCAGTTCTTC. It is translated as CASSLKGLTHNEQFF.

The chain recombines TRBV11-2 with TRBJ2-3; a possible D gene is TRBD1 (5 bases). The CDR3 length is 15 residues. The V end lost 1 base, the J end lost 2 bases, and 10 bases lay between the germline ends. Germline V gene lookup returns CDR1 SGHAT and CDR2 FQNNGV. CDR3 nucleotide sequence: TGTGCCAGCAGCTTAGTCAGGGTATCCACAGATACGCAGTATTTT. Its translation: CASSLVRVSTDTQYF.

V is TRBV7-8 and J is TRBJ1-1; 9 positions agree with TRBD1. CDR1 is SGHVS and CDR2 is FQNEAQ in the germline V gene. Unmatched junction bases numbered 3, after V lost 1 base and J lost 0 bases. The CDR3 runs 16 residues. The CDR3 region has the DNA TGTGCCAGCAGCTTAGTAGGGACAGGGATGAACACTGAAGCTTTCTTT. As protein: CASSLVGTGMNTEAFF.

The V call is TRBV5-6, the J call TRBJ2-7, with a tentative D call TRBD2 (6 bases). Germline V lookup: CDR1 SGHDT, CDR2 YYEEEE. Trimming took 3 bases from V and 2 from J, leaving 12 bases between them. The CDR3 spans 14 residues. DNA for the CDR3: TGTGCCAGCAGCTCCGGGACTTCAACCTACGAGCAGTACTTC. Translating gives CASSSGTSTYEQYF.

This sequence joins TRBV6-6 and TRBJ2-7; either TRBD1 or TRBD2 may fit D (5 bases each). Germline V gene sequence: CDR1 MNHNY, CDR2 SVGAGI (reference sequence). Trimming removed 2 bases from V and 2 bases from J, with 10 bases in between. The CDR3 sequence is 14 residues long. The CDR3 region is CASSYGTSPYEQYF. The DNA of the CDR3 is TGTGCCAGCAGTTACGGGACCTCCCCCTACGAGCAGTACTTC.

The J gene is TRBJ1-1, the V gene TRBV9; TRBD1 is a possible D gene (5 bases). This CDR3 contains 13 residues. Between the trimmed V and J ends, which lost 3 bases and 8 bases, there was a span of 14 bases. CDR1 and CDR2 (germline): SGDLS, YYNGEE. This CDR3 is CASSGTGTSEAFF. In nucleotides, the CDR3 is TGTGCCAGCAGCGGTACAGGAACCTCCGAAGCTTTCTTT. Looking up the rest from reference TRBV9 and TRBJ1-1 gives the full variable domain: DSGVTQTPKHLITATGQRVTLRCSPRSGDLSVYWYQQSLDQGLQFLIQYYNGEERAKGNILERFSAQQFPDLHSELNLSSLELGDSALYFCASSGTGTSEAFFGQGTRLTVV.

A single count supports this clone. V gene TRBV4-2 combines with J gene TRBJ1-1; D uncertain. The V end lost 2 bases, the J end lost 4 bases, and 14 bases lay between the germline ends. Germline V gene lookup returns CDR1 LGHNA and CDR2 YNFKEQ. This CDR3 spans 15 amino acids. Written as DNA, the CDR3 is TGTGCCAGCAGCCAACAGTCCGAAGGTTTCACTGAAGCTTTCTTT. Encoded protein: CASSQQSEGFTEAFF.

V and J are TRBV27 and TRBJ2-7; D might be TRBD1 (6 bases). CDR3 length equals 14 residues. The ends were cut back, 4 bases at V and 7 bases at J, with 17 bases in the middle. Germline CDR1 MNHEY, CDR2 SMNVEV (reference sequence). CDR3 sequence reads: CASSSPTTGLEQYF. CDR3 coding DNA: TGTGCCAGCAGTTCTCCCACGACAGGCTTGGAGCAGTACTTC.

The CDR3 DNA sequence: TGCGCCAGCAGCCAAGATGGCCCTAGCGGGGGGTTCGGCGAGCAGTACTTC. Its translation is CASSQDGPSGGFGEQYF. The chain has TRBV4-1 and TRBJ2-7; 11 positions agree with TRBD2. Germline V gene sequence: CDR1 MGHRA, CDR2 YSYEKL. The CDR3 has 17 amino acids. The trim removed 0 bases at V and 6 bases at J, leaving 10 bases unmatched.

The chain is built from TRBV10-3 and TRBJ2-1; 13 nucleotides agree with TRBD2. V shed 10 bases and J 2 bases; nucleotides not matched to a gene: 2. The CDR3 is 14 amino acids. The germline gives CDR1 ENHRY, CDR2 SYGVKD. As DNA, the CDR3 is TGTGCCACCGGGACTAGCGGGACCTACAATGAGCAGTTCTTC. This translates into CATGTSGTYNEQFF.

This clone has just one count. The gene calls are TRBV6-1 and TRBJ2-1; the match to TRBD2 covers 14 bases. Looked up from germline, CDR1 is MNHNS and CDR2 is SASEGT. The junction had 8 bases not matched to a gene; V was cut back by 3 bases and J by 10 bases. The CDR3 has 16 residues. The CDR3 region is CASSELTSGGVWEQFF. The CDR3 DNA reads as TGTGCCAGCAGTGAGCTGACTAGCGGGGGGGTCTGGGAGCAGTTCTTC.

The chain carries TRBV5-1 and TRBJ1-1; TRBD1 might be the D (5 bases). CDR1 and CDR2 from the germline V gene are SGHRS and YFSETQ. This CDR3 contains 15 residues. Trimming removed 0 bases at V and 0 bases at J, with 9 bases between. The CDR3, as DNA: TGCGCCAGCAGCTTGGATGGGGGATTGAACACTGAAGCTTTCTTT. This translates into CASSLDGGLNTEAFF.

The rearrangement uses TRBV19 and TRBJ2-7; D perhaps matches TRBD1 (6 bases). V was pared by 1 base and J by 3 bases, with 10 bases between. Germline V gene sequence: CDR1 LNHDA, CDR2 SQIVND (reference sequence). This CDR3 has 14 amino acids. In DNA form, the CDR3 reads TGTGCCAGTAGTATAGTATTGGACAGCTACGAGCAGTACTTC. Protein product: CASSIVLDSYEQYF.

This clone appeared a single time. The J gene is TRBJ2-7, the V gene TRBV7-6; D is unclear. With 5 bases removed from V and 3 bases from J, the gap between germline ends came to 11 bases. This CDR3 has 13 residues. Germline V gene lookup returns CDR1 SGHVS and CDR2 FNYEAQ. The CDR3 coding sequence is TGTGCCAGCAGCCGGGCGGAAGACTACGAGCAGTACTTC. Translating it yields CASSRAEDYEQYF.

For this clone: This CDR3 is also generated by other DNA sequences in the sample. The V call is TRBV30, the J call TRBJ2-7; TRBD2 matches 7 bases. The V and J ends lost 0 bases and 4 bases, in that order; junction bases with no gene match: 0. The germline gives CDR1 GTSNPN, CDR2 SVGIG (reference sequence). This CDR3 contains 12 residues. The CDR3 region is CAWSVGGYEQYF. CDR3 nucleotide sequence: TGTGCCTGGAGTGTGGGGGGGTACGAGCAGTACTTC.

The chain is built from TRBV7-9 and TRBJ1-1, with D tentatively TRBD1 (6 bases). Germline CDR1 reads SEHNR; CDR2 reads FQNEAQ (reference sequence). V lost 4 bases and J 1 base, leaving 13 bases between the germline ends. The CDR3 runs 15 residues. In DNA, the CDR3 is TGTGCCAGCAGCTCTCAACAGGGACAGAACACTGAAGCTTTCTTT. This encodes CASSSQQGQNTEAFF.

The rearrangement uses TRBV9 and TRBJ2-1; 12 nucleotides match TRBD2. Looked up from germline, CDR1 is SGDLS and CDR2 is YYNGEE. V dropped 4 bases and J dropped 4; count of bases not matched to a gene: 9. The CDR3 consists of 17 residues. Here the CDR3 DNA reads TGTGCCAGCAGCCCCAGACTAGCGGGGGAGATATACAATGAGCAGTTCTTC. It specifies CASSPRLAGEIYNEQFF.

This clone was seen just once. The V call is TRBV30, the J call TRBJ1-5; 7 bases map to TRBD1. The CDR3 spans 15 residues. From germline, CDR1 is GTSNPN and CDR2 SVGIG (reference sequence). The ends lost 5 bases at V and 0 bases at J; junction bases unmatched: 7. The CDR3 sequence is CAWSLGTASNQPQHF. DNA for the CDR3: TGTGCCTGGTCTCTCGGGACAGCTAGCAATCAGCCCCAGCATTTT.

The chain employs TRBV6-1 and TRBJ2-7; possibly TRBD1 for D (6 bases). CDR3 size: 13 residues. Trimming took off 7 bases at V and 3 bases at J, with 13 bases between the two ends. From germline, CDR1 is MNHNS and CDR2 SASEGT. The CDR3 loop reads CASNRESSYEQYF. The DNA for the CDR3 is TGTGCCAGCAACAGGGAGTCTAGCTACGAGCAGTACTTC.

The chain carries TRBV11-2 and TRBJ2-3, with D uncertain. The CDR3 runs to 12 residues. V was pared by 6 bases and J by 7 bases, with 11 bases between. Germline V CDR1 and CDR2: SGHAT, FQNNGV. CDR3 protein: CASSLISNTQYF. CDR3 in DNA: TGTGCCAGCAGTCTTATCTCAAATACGCAGTATTTT.

This clone was recorded only once. The gene calls are TRBV6-5 and TRBJ1-1; D might be TRBD1 (6 bases). This CDR3 has 15 residues. V lost 2 bases and J 4 bases, leaving 14 bases between the germline ends. CDR1 is MNHEY, CDR2 SVGAGI, per germline. As DNA, the CDR3 is TGTGCCAGCAGTTACCAGGACAGCCCGGGCACTGAAGCTTTCTTT. This gives the protein CASSYQDSPGTEAFF.

V is TRBV30 and J is TRBJ2-2; TRBD2 might be the D (7 bases). This CDR3 region has 16 residues. Germline V gives CDR1 GTSNPN, CDR2 SVGIG (reference sequence). V lost 4 bases and J lost 1, with 16 bases in between. The CDR3 region is CAWKGWGGQNTGELFF. The CDR3 nucleotides are TGTGCCTGGAAAGGCTGGGGGGGCCAGAACACCGGGGAGCTGTTTTTT.

The rearrangement joins TRBV6-1 to TRBJ2-1, with 15 bases lining up with TRBD2. After removal of 6 bases from V and 7 bases from J, the junction contained 4 bases not matched to a gene. Germline assignment: CDR1 MNHNS and CDR2 SASEGT. The CDR3 loop spans 15 amino acids. In nucleotides, the CDR3 is TGTGCCAGCAGCGCCGGGACTAGCGGGGGGAATGAGCAGTTCTTC. Encoded protein: CASSAGTSGGNEQFF.

The J gene is TRBJ2-5, the V gene TRBV5-4, with D tentatively TRBD1 or TRBD2 (6 bases each). Looked up from germline, CDR1 is SGHNT and CDR2 is YYREEE (reference sequence). V gave up 4 bases and J gave up 5 bases, with 18 bases separating them. CDR3 length: 15 amino acids. This CDR3 reads CASSHPGGLEETQYF. CDR3 sequence (DNA): TGTGCCAGCAGCCATCCTGGGGGGCTAGAGGAGACCCAGTACTTC.

The genes are TRBV9 and TRBJ2-1; D unresolved. The germline gives CDR1 SGDLS, CDR2 YYNGEE. The CDR3 is 14 residues long. Trimming left V 0 bases short and J 9 bases short, with 13 bases between. The DNA for the CDR3 is TGTGCCAGCAGCGTAGAATCCCAATCCCCTGAGCAGTTCTTC. Protein: CASSVESQSPEQFF.

This chain links TRBV10-2 with TRBJ2-1; D not resolved. Germline CDR1 is WSHSY and CDR2 is SAAADI. Trimming stripped 3 bases from V and 7 bases from J, with 16 bases between. The CDR3 runs to 15 residues. CDR3 residues: CASSDQRAVPNEQFF. The CDR3 DNA follows: TGCGCCAGCAGTGATCAACGGGCGGTCCCTAATGAGCAGTTCTTC.